Each of the 8 T cell receptor beta chains below was sequenced from the same sample in a study of cytomegalovirus exposure and HLA in healthy donors. The PCR had 60 Vbeta and 13 Jbeta primers. Sequenced by immunoSEQ multiplex PCR; TCRdb stores in-frame clones only, minus some. The sample gives about 110,000 clones, around three quarters of which show up once; approximately 1.3% is in the top ten. The sample comprised PBMCs. The receptors originated from a woman between 25 and 40 years old in good health and CMV-seronegative.

V gene TRBV18 combines with J gene TRBJ2-1; TRBD2 aligns across 11 bases. This CDR3 is built from 14 residues. V lost 6 bases and J lost 3; bases outside the gene matches: 1. Germline V lookup: CDR1 KGHSH, CDR2 LQKENI. In DNA, the CDR3 is TGTGCCAGCTCCGGGACTAGCGGCTACAATGAGCAGTTCTTC. Its protein product is CASSGTSGYNEQFF.

The rearrangement links TRBV25-1 to TRBJ2-1, with 7 bases identical to TRBD1. CDR3 size: 15 residues. The germline gives CDR1 MGHDK, CDR2 SYGVNS. The V and J ends lost 2 bases and 4 bases, in that order; junction bases with no gene match: 5. Written as DNA, the CDR3 is TGTGCCAGCAGTGAACCCCGGGACAGTTACAATGAGCAGTTCTTC. This gives the protein CASSEPRDSYNEQFF. Full variable domain (outside the CDR3, taken from reference TRBV25-1 and TRBJ2-1): EADIYQTPRYLVIGTGKKITLECSQTMGHDKMYWYQQDPGMELHLIHYSYGVNSTEKGDLSSESTVSRIRTEHFPLTLESARPSHTSQYLCASSEPRDSYNEQFFGPGTRLTVL.

This clone has just one count. The chain links TRBV29-1 to TRBJ2-3, with TRBD2 matching 15 bases. The CDR3 sequence is 15 residues long. CDR1 SQVTM and CDR2 ANQGSEA come from the germline V gene. V was clipped by 6 bases and J by 5 bases; unmatched bases: 6. CDR3 region: CSVGGTSGRRDTQYF. CDR3 bases: TGCAGCGTGGGGGGGACTAGCGGGAGGAGAGATACGCAGTATTTT.

The chain carries TRBV5-6 and TRBJ1-1, with D unclear. CDR1 and CDR2 (germline): SGHDT, YYEEEE. The V gene lost 4 bases and the J gene lost 4 bases, with 14 bases spanning the gap. The CDR3 loop spans 14 amino acids. Here the CDR3 reads CASSPWRAPTEAFF. The CDR3 nucleotides read TGTGCCAGCAGCCCCTGGCGGGCGCCCACTGAAGCTTTCTTT.

V and J are TRBV29-1 and TRBJ2-7, with TRBD2 identical over 7 bases. V lost 5 bases and J lost 5; bases outside the gene matches: 9. The CDR3 has 13 residues. The germline gives CDR1 SQVTM, CDR2 ANQGSEA. CDR3 sequence (DNA): TGCAGCGTTCCCGGGGAGGGCGTGGACGAGCAGTACTTC. Amino acid sequence: CSVPGEGVDEQYF.

The V and J genes are TRBV19 and TRBJ1-1; D perhaps matches TRBD1 (6 bases). CDR3 size: 14 residues. CDR1 and CDR2 (germline): LNHDA, SQIVND (reference sequence). Trimming shortened V by 7 bases and J by 1 base, and 13 bases separated the two germline ends. The CDR3 nucleotides are TGTGCCAGTACCCAGGACAGAGAGAACACTGAAGCTTTCTTT. Translated: CASTQDRENTEAFF.

This clone was observed a single time. The rearrangement links TRBV28 to TRBJ1-5, with D perhaps TRBD1 (6 bases). CDR1 and CDR2 from the germline V gene are MDHEN and SYDVKM. The CDR3 extends over 21 amino acids. Trimming took 6 bases from V and 0 from J, leaving 30 bases between them. The CDR3 region has the DNA TGTGCCAGCAGGTCTCGTCCCCTGGGGGGGCCGGGGTGGAGTAGCAATCAGCCCCAGCATTTT. This gives the protein CASRSRPLGGPGWSSNQPQHF.

This clone was detected only a few times. The chain couples TRBV7-9 to TRBJ2-6; D is ambiguous. Deletions cut 5 bases from V and 0 bases from J, with 8 bases between. Germline V gives CDR1 SEHNR, CDR2 FQNEAQ (reference sequence). This CDR3 is 15 amino acids long. The CDR3 DNA reads TGTGCCAGCAGCCCCTCTTACTCTGGGGCCAACGTCCTGACTTTC. Translated, it gives CASSPSYSGANVLTF.